This is a list of T cell receptor beta chains from one sample in a study of blood T cells in healthy people across ages. MiXCR, applied by TCRdb to the 5' RACE reads, yields one record per CDR3 protein. The sample yields about 1.6 million distinct CDR3 sequences, about 35% seen once. Sequencing used blood. The receptors were gathered from a woman aged 25 to 39 in good health. Each CDR3 is given with its conserved first and last residue. Fields, in order: clone size, D gene, J gene, V gene, CDR3 protein, CDR3 DNA. A D gene is named only where the DNA matches it firmly. A clone size is listed for some rows: how often the clone was seen (once, few, many), or a class if it is expanded.

few,TRBD1,TRBJ2-7,TRBV13,CASRTTGVYEQYF,TGTGCCAGCAGAACAACAGGGGTGTACGAGCAGTACTTC
-,-,TRBJ1-1,TRBV7-2,CASSDSRPNTEAFF,TGTGCCAGCAGCGATAGTCGACCGAACACTGAAGCTTTCTTT
few,-,TRBJ1-2,TRBV27,CASSLTGPTNYGYTF,TGTGCCAGCAGTCTCACAGGTCCTACTAACTATGGCTACACCTTC
-,TRBD2,TRBJ2-3,TRBV4-2,CASSQEAGERDTQYF,TGTGCCAGCAGCCAAGAAGCGGGGGAGAGGGATACGCAGTATTTT
-,TRBD1,TRBJ2-3,TRBV11-2,CASSHRLGQGARGTDTQYF,TGTGCCAGCAGCCATCGCCTGGGCCAGGGGGCCCGGGGCACAGATACGCAGTATTTT
few,TRBD1,TRBJ2-1,TRBV11-3,CASSPGRQGNEQFF,TGTGCCAGCAGCCCCGGCCGACAGGGCAATGAGCAGTTCTTC
-,-,TRBJ2-1,TRBV4-1,CASSPRAQGEVNEQFF,TGCGCCAGCAGCCCCAGGGCCCAGGGGGAGGTAAATGAGCAGTTCTTC
few,-,TRBJ1-1,TRBV6-6,CASSYNQGMNTEAFF,TGTGCCAGCAGTTACAATCAGGGAATGAACACTGAAGCTTTCTTT
-,-,TRBJ2-5,TRBV20-1,CSASWRDEAETQYF,TGCAGTGCTAGTTGGCGGGACGAGGCGGAGACCCAGTACTTC
many,-,TRBJ2-1,TRBV20-1,CSASRDSIGSSYNEQFF,TGCAGTGCTAGCCGGGACTCAATCGGAAGCTCCTACAATGAGCAGTTCTTC
-,-,TRBJ2-7,TRBV28,CASSLYGMRGPAYEQYF,TGTGCCAGCAGTTTGTACGGAATGAGAGGGCCTGCCTACGAGCAGTACTTC
-,-,TRBJ1-1,TRBV10-3,CAISDLDSPENTEAFF,TGTGCCATCAGTGACCTGGACAGTCCGGAGAACACTGAAGCTTTCTTT
few,-,TRBJ2-1,TRBV20-1,CSARATLKTNEQFF,TGCAGTGCTCGCGCCACACTGAAAACCAATGAGCAGTTCTTC
-,TRBD2,TRBJ2-1,TRBV20-1,CSARASAGGPVSGYNEQFF,TGCAGTGCTAGAGCATCGGCGGGAGGGCCCGTGTCGGGGTACAATGAGCAGTTCTTC
few,-,TRBJ1-6,TRBV5-1,CASSLFALGSPLHF,TGCGCCAGCAGCTTGTTCGCCTTGGGCTCACCCCTCCACTTT
-,-,TRBJ2-1,TRBV28,CASSPPGLGPNEQFF,TGTGCCAGCAGTCCACCCGGACTGGGACCCAATGAGCAGTTCTTC
few,TRBD1,TRBJ2-3,TRBV20-1,CSARGDRTTDTQYF,TGCAGTGCCAGAGGGGACAGGACCACAGATACGCAGTATTTT
few,TRBD1,TRBJ2-7,TRBV12-3/TRBV12-4,CASRPGTVYEQYF,TGTGCCTCTAGACCCGGGACAGTCTACGAGCAGTACTTC
many,TRBD2,TRBJ2-1,TRBV7-3,CASSTSGGAGNEQFF,TGTGCCAGCAGCACTAGCGGGGGCGCCGGAAATGAGCAGTTCTTC
-,-,TRBJ1-2,TRBV29-1,CSASTQGTHGYTF,TGCAGTGCTAGTACACAGGGCACTCACGGCTACACCTTC
many,-,TRBJ1-2,TRBV5-5,CASSLDDTYYGYTF,TGTGCCAGCAGCTTGGATGACACCTACTATGGCTACACCTTC
few,TRBD2,TRBJ2-5,TRBV5-5,CASSGGLAALGNEQYF,TGTGCCAGCAGCGGCGGACTAGCGGCTTTGGGGAATGAGCAGTACTTC
-,TRBD1,TRBJ1-5,TRBV4-1,CASSQEDRGTPQHF,TGCGCCAGCAGCCAGGAGGACAGGGGGACGCCCCAGCATTTT
many,TRBD1,TRBJ1-2,TRBV6-6,CASSYSQGNGYTF,TGTGCCAGCAGTTACTCACAGGGGAATGGCTACACCTTC
many,-,TRBJ2-3,TRBV7-9,CASSLGGAGDTQYF,TGTGCCAGCAGCTTAGGAGGGGCAGGGGATACGCAGTATTTT
few,TRBD1,TRBJ2-5,TRBV7-8,CASSSTTGDGETQYF,TGTGCCAGCAGCTCCACGACAGGGGATGGGGAGACCCAGTACTTC
-,TRBD1,TRBJ2-7,TRBV3-1,CASSPWDSIHEQYF,TGTGCCAGCAGCCCTTGGGACAGTATCCACGAGCAGTACTTC
many,TRBD2,TRBJ2-5,TRBV5-1,CASSSGLAGNQETQYF,TGCGCCAGCAGCTCTGGACTAGCGGGGAACCAAGAGACCCAGTACTTC